Sequencing of this TCR beta chain was carried out in a study of T cell responses to AZD1222 COVID-19 vaccine. Study-wide results and caveats: The breadth and depth of Spike-specific TCRs increased once two AZD1222 doses had been given.

The assay was immunoSEQ multiplex PCR, and TCRdb's table has in-frame clones only and misses some. The sample includes about 92,000 clones, almost 90% of them seen just once. Turning to this clone: What it recognizes is unknown.

The germline gives CDR1 SGHNT, CDR2 YYREEE (reference sequence). This CDR3 has 15 residues. V lost 4 bases, J lost 6 bases, and 6 bases stayed unmatched. This TCR was sampled from an adult in good health. V and J are TRBV5-4 and TRBJ2-7; 14 bases are shared with TRBD2. The sample was peripheral blood, taken on day 0 of AZD1222 vaccination. The CDR3 DNA reads TGTGCCAGCAGCATGGGACTAGCGGGAGTCATCGAGCAGTACTTC. Translated: CASSMGLAGVIEQYF.